The T cell receptor (beta chain) described here comes from a study of cytomegalovirus exposure and HLA in healthy donors. Study outcomes and limitations: Later analysis associated a missense DCLRE1C variant with TCR beta V- and J-gene trimming. A highly shared variant cluster was judged a likely technical artifact.

Donors were nominally healthy when sampled, though unrecorded immune exposures were likely. The PCR contained 60 Vbeta and 13 Jbeta primers. The authors' processing: In a later analysis, 80 million or so unique TCR beta chains included roughly 11 million shared by two or more donors. Produced via immunoSEQ multiplex PCR; TCRdb's table is partial and in-frame only. V, J and clone size reflect that table, while D and trimming were determined from the DNA. The data show around 130,000 clones, just under 85% seen once. Comments on this clone: Its antigen is not identified.

The clonotype was recovered from a boy aged 2 to 10 in good health and CMV-seronegative. Sequencing input: PBMCs.

The CDR3 region is CASSVGGPGNTIYF. The CDR3 region has the DNA TGTGCCAGCAGCGTAGGGGGCCCTGGAAACACCATATATTTT. This chain connects TRBV9 to TRBJ1-3; possible D gene TRBD1, 5 bases. CDR1 and CDR2 from the germline V gene are SGDLS and YYNGEE. V shed 0 bases and J shed 2 bases, with 6 bases lying between them. The CDR3 contains 14 residues.